The next 32 T cell receptor beta chains were all read from a single sample in a study of blood T cell repertoires in COVID-19. TCRdb's copy holds only in-frame clones and misses some; the assay was immunoSEQ multiplex PCR. The sample has approximately 200,000 clones; 75% to 90% are singletons. Sequencing used PBMCs or T cells enriched from blood (not recorded which). These receptor sequences come from a man aged 25 to 45 who had recovered from COVID-19.

This chain connects TRBV28 to TRBJ1-1, with a possible D match to TRBD1 (6 bases). V lost 2 bases, J lost 2 bases, and 12 bases lay in between. The CDR3 spans 15 residues. The germline gives CDR1 MDHEN, CDR2 SYDVKM. The CDR3: CASSLRSGGNTEAFF. CDR3 coding DNA: TGTGCCAGCAGTTTAAGGTCGGGGGGCAACACTGAAGCTTTCTTT.

This clone showed up just once. J is TRBJ2-7 and V is TRBV3-1 (or the pseudogene TRBV3-2); D might be TRBD2 (6 bases). Deletions cut 2 bases from V and 1 base from J, with 9 bases between. From germline, CDR1 is LGHDT and CDR2 YNNKEL (reference sequence). This CDR3 comprises 14 residues. CDR3 loop: CASSQFGGSYEQYF. Written as DNA, the CDR3 is TGTGCCAGCAGCCAATTCGGGGGATCCTACGAGCAGTACTTC.

The gene calls are TRBV4-1 and TRBJ2-7; D gene unclear. The ends were cut back, 0 bases at V and 2 bases at J, with 17 bases in the middle. The germline V gene encodes CDR1 MGHRA and CDR2 YSYEKL. CDR3 size: 17 residues. The CDR3 DNA reads as TGCGCCAGCAGCCAAGATCGGAGCTTGGCAGTAGCCTACGAGCAGTACTTC. Encoded protein: CASSQDRSLAVAYEQYF.

V is TRBV4-1 and J is TRBJ2-1; 14 nucleotides line up with TRBD2. The CDR3 has 19 amino acids. Germline values: CDR1 MGHRA, CDR2 YSYEKL. After removal of 4 bases from V and 2 bases from J, the junction contained 10 bases not matched to a gene. The CDR3 region is CASSPGLAGGVRAYNEQFF. CDR3 nucleotide sequence: TGCGCCAGCAGCCCCGGACTAGCGGGAGGCGTCAGAGCCTACAATGAGCAGTTCTTC.

This clone was detected a few times. At one end, the junction sequence differs from germline, possibly due to a read error. The V and J genes are TRBV11-1 and TRBJ2-7; 7 positions agree with TRBD2. This CDR3 has 11 amino acids. The germline V gene encodes CDR1 SGHAT and CDR2 FQDESV (reference sequence). The CDR3 DNA reads as TGTGCCAGCAGCTACCGGGGGGATAGTAGCTTC. Protein sequence: CASSYRGDSSF.

In its sample, this clone was seen once. The CDR3 DNA is TGTGCCAGCAGTGACCCGACAGGGCCCAATCAGCCCCAGCATTTT. As protein: CASSDPTGPNQPQHF. V gene TRBV2 combines with J gene TRBJ1-5; TRBD1 matches 7 bases. The J segment lost 3 bases and the V segment lost 3 bases, leaving 5 bases of the junction unmatched. This CDR3 has 15 residues. Germline CDR1 is SNHLY and CDR2 is FYNNEI.

The chain carries TRBV28 and TRBJ1-5; the D gene is possibly TRBD1 (6 bases). The CDR3 has 14 amino acids. Looked up from germline, CDR1 is MDHEN and CDR2 is SYDVKM. Trimming removed 2 bases from V and 3 bases from J, with 8 bases in between. The CDR3 coding sequence is TGTGCCAGCAGTTTAAGGACAGTCAATCAGCCCCAGCATTTT. It specifies CASSLRTVNQPQHF. The full variable domain, its missing parts supplied by reference TRBV28 and TRBJ1-5, is DVKVTQSSRYLVKRTGEKVFLECVQDMDHENMFWYRQDPGLGLRLIYFSYDVKMKEKGDIPEGYSVSREKKERFSLILESASTNQTSMYLCASSLRTVNQPQHFGDGTRLSIL.

This sequence joins TRBV4-3 and TRBJ2-1; TRBD2 matches at 10 bases. Per the germline V gene, CDR1 is LGHNA and CDR2 is YSLEER. J was trimmed by 9 bases and V by 0 bases; bases with no gene match: 5. CDR3 length equals 15 residues. The CDR3 nucleotides read TGCGCCAGCAGCCAAGAAAGCGGGGGGGCCTTTGAGCAGTTCTTC. Translated, it gives CASSQESGGAFEQFF.

This clone was seen once. The rearrangement links TRBV2 to TRBJ1-2; D may be TRBD1 (5 bases). The V end was cut by 2 bases, the J end by 7 bases, with 17 bases between. Germline lookup yields CDR1 SNHLY and CDR2 FYNNEI. The CDR3 sequence is 15 residues long. CDR3 sequence: CASSERQGYLFGYTF. The DNA for the CDR3 is TGTGCCAGCAGTGAACGCCAGGGATACTTGTTTGGCTACACCTTC.

The chain is built from TRBV27 and TRBJ1-2; 12 bases agree with TRBD1. The CDR3 contains 15 residues. In germline, CDR1 is MNHEY, CDR2 SMNVEV (reference sequence). V was pared by 5 bases and J by 8 bases, with 9 bases of the junction left unmatched. The CDR3 here is CASSQGTGGAEGYTF. The CDR3 DNA is TGTGCCAGCAGTCAAGGGACAGGGGGCGCAGAAGGCTACACCTTC.

In DNA, the CDR3 is TGTGCCAGCAGCGACGCCGCCTCAATGGACAGGGGTCACAATGAGCAGTTCTTC. It encodes CASSDAASMDRGHNEQFF. This rearrangement joins TRBV9 to TRBJ2-1; 9 bases map to TRBD1. V shed 3 bases, J shed 5 bases, and the junction held 15 bases outside the gene matches. The CDR3 covers 18 residues. Germline assignment: CDR1 SGDLS and CDR2 YYNGEE.

The V and J genes are TRBV11-2 and TRBJ1-3, with 7 nucleotides matching TRBD1. The CDR3 is 17 residues long. The germline V gene encodes CDR1 SGHAT and CDR2 FQNNGV. Trimming took 1 base from V and 0 from J; bases not matched to a gene: 6. CDR3 coding DNA: TGTGCCAGCAGCTTAGCGTCGACAGGGAGCTCTGGAAACACCATATATTTT. Translated: CASSLASTGSSGNTIYF.

The chain links TRBV3-1 (or the pseudogene TRBV3-2) to TRBJ2-3, with 7 bases lining up with TRBD2. The CDR3 is 18 residues long. Per germline, CDR1 LGHDT and CDR2 YNNKEL (reference sequence). Unmatched junction bases numbered 15, after V lost 0 bases and J lost 6 bases. As DNA, the CDR3 is TGTGCCAGCAGCCAAGATAGTCCGGCTAGCGGAGCGGGCGATACGCAGTATTTT. Translating it yields CASSQDSPASGAGDTQYF.

The rearrangement links TRBV7-2 to TRBJ1-2; 9 bases are shared with TRBD1. The CDR3 has 15 residues. CDR1 is SGHTA and CDR2 is FQGNSA in the germline V gene. The V gene end was trimmed by 1 base and the J gene end by 5 bases; junction bases not matched to a gene: 5. CDR3 nucleotides: TGTGCCAGCAGCTTAGATGGGACAGGGTTTTATGGCTACACCTTC. As protein: CASSLDGTGFYGYTF.

The chain uses TRBV28 and TRBJ1-4, with D perhaps TRBD1 (5 bases). Germline values: CDR1 MDHEN, CDR2 SYDVKM. The CDR3 loop spans 14 amino acids. Between the trimmed V and J ends, which lost 5 bases and 6 bases, there was a span of 13 bases. In DNA, the CDR3 is TGTGCCAGCAGTCAACAGGAGGGTTATGAAAAACTGTTTTTT. This codes for CASSQQEGYEKLFF.

This clone appeared a single time. The chain uses TRBV24-1 and TRBJ2-1; 11 nucleotides agree with TRBD2. With 4 bases clipped from V and 6 bases from J, the junction kept 4 bases outside the gene matches. The germline V gene has CDR1 KGHDR and CDR2 SFDVKD. CDR3 size: 15 residues. The CDR3 sequence: CATSETSGGGNEQFF. Written as DNA, the CDR3 is TGTGCCACCAGTGAAACTAGCGGGGGCGGCAATGAGCAGTTCTTC.

At least ten counts were recorded for this clone. This chain's CDR3 is CASSLDAGGKSYEQYF. The CDR3 DNA reads as TGCGCCAGCAGCTTGGACGCGGGGGGGAAGTCCTACGAGCAGTACTTC. This chain links TRBV5-1 with TRBJ2-7, with 9 nucleotides matching TRBD2. CDR3 size: 16 residues. The junction had 5 bases not matched to a gene; V was cut back by 0 bases and J by 1 base. Germline-derived CDR1 and CDR2 are SGHRS and YFSETQ.

This clone was detected once. The rearrangement links TRBV4-1 to TRBJ2-1, with 8 bases fitting TRBD2. CDR1 and CDR2 from the germline V gene are MGHRA and YSYEKL. The junction had 8 bases not matched to a gene; V was cut back by 1 base and J by 3 bases. The CDR3 totals 17 residues. The CDR3 bases are TGCGCCAGCAGCCAAGGTCGATTGCGGGAGGACTACAATGAGCAGTTCTTC. As protein: CASSQGRLREDYNEQFF.

The chain employs TRBV11-1 and TRBJ2-1; D ambiguous. V was trimmed by 1 base and J by 0 bases, leaving 10 bases between them. The CDR3 sequence is 16 residues long. Germline V lookup: CDR1 SGHAT, CDR2 FQDESV (reference sequence). CDR3 DNA sequence: TGTGCCAGCAGCTTAGAGCCTAGAAGCTCCTACAATGAGCAGTTCTTC. Its protein product is CASSLEPRSSYNEQFF.

This clone has just a few counts. The V call is TRBV6-5, the J call TRBJ1-6; TRBD1 agrees at 7 bases. The CDR3 is made up of 14 amino acids. Germline V lookup: CDR1 MNHEY, CDR2 SVGAGI. With V trimmed by 7 bases and J by 5 bases, 5 bases remained unmatched. CDR3 coding DNA: TGTGCCAGCACGGAGGGGGCGGATAATTCACCCCTCCACTTT. This gives the protein CASTEGADNSPLHF.

The rearrangement uses TRBV28 and TRBJ2-6, with a weak D call TRBD2 (5 bases). Per germline, CDR1 MDHEN and CDR2 SYDVKM. The CDR3 runs 19 residues. The V gene lost 3 bases and the J gene lost 0 bases, with 18 bases spanning the gap. The CDR3 loop reads CASSFQAGGEGSGANVLTF. DNA for the CDR3: TGTGCCAGCAGTTTTCAGGCGGGCGGAGAGGGCTCTGGGGCCAACGTCCTGACTTTC.

The chain combines TRBV9 with TRBJ2-6, with 7 bases lining up with TRBD1. CDR1 is SGDLS, CDR2 YYNGEE, per germline. Unmatched junction bases numbered 12, after V lost 0 bases and J lost 18 bases. This CDR3 region has 14 residues. The chain's CDR3 is CASSVEGTATFATF. The CDR3 DNA sequence: TGTGCCAGCAGCGTAGAAGGGACAGCTACCTTTGCGACTTTC.

The J gene is TRBJ1-4, the V gene TRBV6-2 or TRBV6-3, with D tentatively TRBD1 (6 bases). This CDR3 contains 16 residues. Germline V lookup: CDR1 MNHEY, CDR2 SVGEGT. The germline V and J ends were trimmed by 5 bases and 0 bases, with 13 bases remaining between them. The CDR3: CASSPGTSATNEKLFF. The CDR3 bases are TGTGCCAGCAGTCCCGGGACATCTGCAACTAATGAAAAACTGTTTTTT.

Only one count was recorded for this clone. The chain employs TRBV7-2 and TRBJ1-3, with D possibly being TRBD1 (5 bases). Per the germline V gene, CDR1 is SGHTA and CDR2 is FQGNSA. The V gene lost 5 bases and the J gene lost 0 bases, with 11 bases spanning the gap. The CDR3 sequence is 15 residues long. In DNA form, the CDR3 reads TGTGCCAGCAGCCCGAAACAGGTCTCTGGAAACACCATATATTTT. Its protein is CASSPKQVSGNTIYF. The full variable domain, its missing parts supplied by reference TRBV7-2 and TRBJ1-3, is GAGVSQSPSNKVTEKGKDVELRCDPISGHTALYWYRQSLGQGLEFLIYFQGNSAPDKSGLPSDRFSAERTGGSVSTLTIQRTQQEDSAVYLCASSPKQVSGNTIYFGEGSWLTVV.

The rearrangement uses TRBV19 and TRBJ2-7, with 12 bases fitting TRBD2. The CDR3 spans 15 residues. Germline V gene lookup returns CDR1 LNHDA and CDR2 SQIVND (reference sequence). V gave up 5 bases and J gave up 0 bases; unmatched junction bases: 2. This chain's CDR3 is CASSLAGGPSYEQYF. CDR3 DNA sequence: TGTGCCAGTAGTCTAGCGGGAGGGCCCTCCTACGAGCAGTACTTC.

The chain couples TRBV27 to TRBJ1-5; D gene uncertain. V was cut by 0 bases and J by 5 bases, with 14 bases left in between. CDR3 length equals 16 residues. The V gene's germline CDR1 is MNHEY and CDR2 SMNVEV (reference sequence). The CDR3 is CASSLSSAAGYQPQHF. The CDR3 DNA reads TGTGCCAGCAGTTTATCGTCTGCGGCGGGTTATCAGCCCCAGCATTTT.

Concerning this clone itself: The sample contains more than one DNA sequence encoding this CDR3. CDR3 amino acids: CASSIDRGNQPQHF. CDR3 sequence (DNA): TGTGCCAGTAGTATAGACAGGGGTAATCAGCCCCAGCATTTT. The rearrangement links TRBV19 to TRBJ1-5, with D possibly matching TRBD1 (6 bases). This CDR3 contains 14 residues. Trimming took off 0 bases at V and 4 bases at J, with 7 bases between the two ends. CDR1 LNHDA and CDR2 SQIVND come from the germline V gene (reference sequence).

This chain uses TRBV2 with TRBJ2-1; 11 nucleotides match TRBD2. This CDR3 spans 15 amino acids. Germline CDR1 and CDR2: SNHLY and FYNNEI. V gave up 2 bases and J gave up 10 bases; unmatched junction bases: 7. DNA for the CDR3: TGTGCCAGCAGTGAACAAACTAGCGGGAGTGGGGAGCAGTTCTTC. This encodes CASSEQTSGSGEQFF.

This clone showed up just a few times. Here the CDR3 DNA reads TGTGCCAGCAGCTTAGACGGGAGTTCCTACAATGAGCAGTTCTTC. Translating it yields CASSLDGSSYNEQFF. The chain joins TRBV11-2 to TRBJ2-1, with a weak D call TRBD2 (6 bases). The CDR3 covers 15 residues. With 0 bases removed from V and 1 base from J, the gap between germline ends came to 7 bases. Germline V gives CDR1 SGHAT, CDR2 FQNNGV.

The genes are TRBV9 and TRBJ1-5, with no clear D. V dropped 0 bases and J dropped 4 bases, with 17 bases sitting between them. The CDR3 covers 17 residues. CDR1 and CDR2 (germline): SGDLS, YYNGEE. The chain's CDR3 is CASSVVEGTISNQPQHF. The CDR3 DNA sequence: TGTGCCAGCAGCGTAGTCGAGGGTACCATAAGTAATCAGCCCCAGCATTTT. The full variable domain, its missing parts supplied by reference TRBV9 and TRBJ1-5, is DSGVTQTPKHLITATGQRVTLRCSPRSGDLSVYWYQQSLDQGLQFLIQYYNGEERAKGNILERFSAQQFPDLHSELNLSSLELGDSALYFCASSVVEGTISNQPQHFGDGTRLSIL.

This clone was counted a single time. This chain connects TRBV19 to TRBJ2-3; 7 nucleotides match TRBD2. The ends lost 4 bases at V and 5 bases at J; junction bases unmatched: 6. This CDR3 has 14 amino acids. Germline V lookup: CDR1 LNHDA, CDR2 SQIVND (reference sequence). For the CDR3, the DNA is TGTGCCAGTAGTAGCAGCGGGGCAATAGATACGCAGTATTTT. Encoded protein: CASSSSGAIDTQYF.

This clone was seen more than once but under ten times. This chain connects TRBV5-1 to TRBJ1-1; D gene unclear. The ends were cut back, 1 base at V and 0 bases at J, with 7 bases in the middle. Germline CDR1 SGHRS, CDR2 YFSETQ. CDR3 length: 14 amino acids. The CDR3 DNA sequence: TGCGCCAGCAGCTTGACAAAAATGAACACTGAAGCTTTCTTT. This translates into CASSLTKMNTEAFF.